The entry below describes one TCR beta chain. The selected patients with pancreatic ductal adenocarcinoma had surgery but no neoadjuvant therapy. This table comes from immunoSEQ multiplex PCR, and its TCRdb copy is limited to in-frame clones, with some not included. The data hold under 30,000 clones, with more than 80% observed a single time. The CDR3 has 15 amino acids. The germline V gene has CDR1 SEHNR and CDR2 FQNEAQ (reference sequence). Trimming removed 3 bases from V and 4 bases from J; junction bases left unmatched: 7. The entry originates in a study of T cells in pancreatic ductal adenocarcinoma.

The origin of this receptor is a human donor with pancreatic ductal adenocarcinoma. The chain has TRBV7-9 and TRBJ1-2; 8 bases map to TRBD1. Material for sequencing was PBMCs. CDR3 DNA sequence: TGTGCCAGCAGCTTTTCCGGGACAGGAGGCTATGGCTACACCTTC. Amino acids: CASSFSGTGGYGYTF.